One sample yielded the 15 T cell receptor beta chains listed below, sequenced in a study of blood T cell repertoires in COVID-19. TCRdb's copy holds only in-frame clones and misses some; the assay was immunoSEQ multiplex PCR. The sample yields 45,000 to 55,000 clones, over 80% seen once. Sequenced sample: peripheral blood. The receptors come from a man in his fifties or sixties with active COVID-19.

This rearrangement joins TRBV6-5 to TRBJ1-2; 8 bases match TRBD1. Losses at the gene ends were 2 bases for V and 3 bases for J; bases not matched to a gene: 5. The CDR3 runs 15 residues. The V gene's germline CDR1 is MNHEY and CDR2 SVGAGI. Here the CDR3 reads CASSYGTGRYYGYTF. The CDR3 DNA is TGTGCCAGCAGTTACGGGACAGGCCGATACTATGGCTACACCTTC.

The chain has TRBV4-3 and TRBJ2-1; 9 bases are a match to TRBD2. Germline V lookup: CDR1 LGHNA, CDR2 YSLEER. The trim removed 1 base at V and 5 bases at J, leaving 6 bases unmatched. The CDR3 consists of 16 residues. CDR3: CASSQVAGGPNNEQFF. The CDR3 DNA reads as TGCGCCAGCAGCCAAGTTGCGGGGGGGCCCAACAATGAGCAGTTCTTC.

The chain has TRBV20-1 and TRBJ2-7, with no clear D. Germline V CDR1 and CDR2: DFQATT, SNEGSKA (reference sequence). CDR3 length: 11 residues. V lost 4 bases to trimming and J lost 1 base, with 5 bases between them. The CDR3: CSATESYEQYF. The DNA of the CDR3 is TGCAGTGCTACCGAGTCCTACGAGCAGTACTTC.

J is TRBJ2-1 and V is TRBV2, with 12 bases matching TRBD2. V gave up 7 bases and J gave up 5 bases; unmatched junction bases: 6. CDR1 is SNHLY, CDR2 FYNNEI, per germline. The CDR3 totals 15 residues. The CDR3 loop reads CASTRLAGVNNEQFF. CDR3 nucleotides: TGTGCCAGCACCAGACTAGCGGGAGTTAACAATGAGCAGTTCTTC.

This sequence joins TRBV7-2 and TRBJ2-5, with 15 bases lining up with TRBD2. V shed 5 bases, J shed 2 bases, and the junction held 6 bases outside the gene matches. The CDR3 is 17 residues long. Germline V lookup: CDR1 SGHTA, CDR2 FQGNSA. The CDR3 is CASSPGTSGGPQETQYF. In DNA form, the CDR3 reads TGTGCCAGCAGCCCCGGGACTAGCGGGGGGCCACAAGAGACCCAGTACTTC.

A few counts support this clone. The chain employs TRBV19 and TRBJ2-7, with 8 bases that match TRBD1. Germline V CDR1 and CDR2: LNHDA, SQIVND (reference sequence). CDR3 length: 13 residues. Trimming took 5 bases from V and 4 from J; bases not matched to a gene: 4. CDR3 coding DNA: TGTGCCAGTAGTGACCGGACAGGGTACGAGCAGTACTTC. Translated: CASSDRTGYEQYF.

This clone was counted between two and nine times. The rearrangement uses TRBV5-1 and TRBJ2-5, with TRBD2 matching over 7 bases. J lost 4 bases, V lost 1 base, and 1 base had no gene match. There are 13 residues in the CDR3. Germline-derived CDR1 and CDR2 are SGHRS and YFSETQ. The CDR3 DNA sequence: TGCGCCAGCAGCTTGAGGGAGGGAGAGACCCAGTACTTC. Protein sequence: CASSLREGETQYF.

The table lists this clone with a count of one. The rearrangement links TRBV13 to TRBJ2-3; 8 nucleotides align to TRBD2. The CDR3 totals 16 residues. The junction had 13 bases not matched to a gene; V was cut back by 8 bases and J by 3 bases. Germline assignment: CDR1 PRHDT and CDR2 FYEKMQ (reference sequence). CDR3 nucleotide sequence: TGTGCCAGCCACCCCAGGGGTAGCGGGATTACAGATACGCAGTATTTT. Amino acid sequence: CASHPRGSGITDTQYF.

A single count supports this clone. The V and J genes are TRBV7-3 and TRBJ2-3; a possible D gene is TRBD2 (6 bases). CDR1 and CDR2 (germline): SGHTA, FQGTGA. The CDR3 contains 14 residues. Deletions cut 2 bases from V and 8 bases from J, with 14 bases between. In nucleotides, the CDR3 is TGTGCCAGCAGCTTAGAAGGCGGGATCGGTACGCAGTATTTT. Protein product: CASSLEGGIGTQYF.

Only a few counts were recorded for this clone. The rearrangement uses TRBV2 and TRBJ1-5; possible D gene TRBD1, 5 bases. From germline, CDR1 is SNHLY and CDR2 FYNNEI. V dropped 6 bases and J dropped 0 bases, with 9 bases sitting between them. The CDR3 contains 14 residues. The CDR3 DNA sequence: TGTGCCAGCAGGGGACTGAATAGCAATCAGCCCCAGCATTTT. It is translated as CASRGLNSNQPQHF.

This chain links TRBV7-9 with TRBJ2-7; TRBD1 is a possible D gene (5 bases). CDR3 length: 16 residues. The germline CDR1 and CDR2 sequences are SEHNR and FQNEAQ (reference sequence). The V end lost 5 bases, the J end lost 0 bases, and 17 bases lay between the germline ends. The CDR3 DNA reads TGTGCCAGCAGCCCTCGGCTCTCGACAGCCTCCTACGAGCAGTACTTC. As protein: CASSPRLSTASYEQYF.

This clone was observed a single time. The CDR3 is CASSLAGDSYTDTQYF. CDR3 bases: TGTGCCAGCAGCCTCGCCGGCGACAGCTACACAGATACGCAGTATTTT. The J gene is TRBJ2-3, the V gene TRBV3-1 (or the pseudogene TRBV3-2); the D gene is possibly TRBD1 (5 bases). Per the germline V gene, CDR1 is LGHDT and CDR2 is YNNKEL (reference sequence). The CDR3 is 16 residues long. The V end was cut by 4 bases, the J end by 2 bases, with 16 bases between.

The rearrangement uses TRBV28 and TRBJ1-3; 7 nucleotides match TRBD1. V shed 10 bases, J shed 0 bases, and the junction held 9 bases outside the gene matches. The CDR3 is made up of 15 amino acids. CDR1 is MDHEN and CDR2 is SYDVKM in the germline V gene. The DNA of the CDR3 is TGTGCCACTACAGGGGACTCCAGCTCTGGAAACACCATATATTTT. Amino acids: CATTGDSSSGNTIYF.

V is TRBV19 and J is TRBJ2-2; 8 nucleotides line up with TRBD1. The CDR3 is made up of 15 amino acids. Trimming cost V 3 bases and J 3 bases; bases outside gene matches: 3. CDR1 is LNHDA, CDR2 SQIVND, per germline (reference sequence). The CDR3 DNA is TGTGCCAGTAGTATGACAGGGGTTCACACCGGGGAGCTGTTTTTT. Protein sequence: CASSMTGVHTGELFF.

The rearrangement uses TRBV4-1 and TRBJ2-1; no clear D. V dropped 1 base and J dropped 7 bases, with 23 bases sitting between them. The CDR3 loop spans 18 amino acids. Germline V gene lookup returns CDR1 MGHRA and CDR2 YSYEKL. This CDR3 is CASSQVTLTYRRGNEQFF. In nucleotides, the CDR3 is TGCGCCAGCAGCCAAGTTACCCTGACTTACCGACGAGGAAATGAGCAGTTCTTC.